The rows below give T cell receptor beta chains drawn from one sample of a study of radiotherapy plus CTLA-4 blockade in lung cancer. Libraries were prepared by immunoSEQ multiplex PCR; TCRdb keeps only in-frame clonotypes and omits some of them. This table holds some 48,000 clones, around nine tenths found once. Sequenced material: peripheral blood, taken from a patient treated with radiotherapy plus ipilimumab. Every receptor here comes from a human donor with non-small cell lung cancer that progressed on radiotherapy plus ipilimumab. Some clones in this sample may be carry-over from other donors' samples. Each CDR3 is given with its conserved first and last residue.

v_gene | CDR3aa
TRBV28 | CATESQRSQPQHF
TRBV5-6 | CASSLTGGSAGGYTF
TRBV7-6 | CASRLGQGSTDTQYF
TRBV6-5 | CASSSALQGAREQYF
TRBV2 | CASSWDRLETQYF
TRBV6-5 | CASSYDSGDGYGYTF
TRBV19 | CASSIVTRENYGYTF
TRBV2 | CASSRDRSTDTQYF
TRBV7-2 | CASSHRQITNYGYTF
TRBV2 | CASRGQGAPNEKLFF
TRBV7-8 | CASSSRDRSTGELFF